The sequence of this TCR beta chain was determined in a study of cytomegalovirus exposure and HLA in healthy donors. Study conclusions and caveats: Earlier results showed most TCR beta V segments being productive about 87% or about 30% of the time. Under in vitro conditions, a few CMV-associated chains were confirmed as specific for CMV antigens. When the data were analyzed later, several of the most significant clusters appeared to be linked to common viral pathogens. In a later analysis, the majority of CMV-associated beta chains seemingly showed HLA restriction.

V was pared by 1 base and J by 4 bases, with 8 bases between. This CDR3 comprises 13 residues. CDR1 and CDR2 (germline): SGHRS, YFSETQ. PCR primers comprised 60 Vbeta and 13 Jbeta primers. Only in-frame clones appear in the TCRdb table, and some are missing; sequencing was by immunoSEQ multiplex PCR. The sample holds over 120,000 clones, about 80% seen once. To note about this clone: What it binds is unknown.

The genes are TRBV5-1 and TRBJ1-1; D is ambiguous. Sample: PBMCs. The receptor was derived from a woman in her sixties or seventies in good health and CMV-seropositive. The DNA of the CDR3 is TGCGCCAGCAGCTTGAGTCACGGCACTGAAGCTTTCTTT. Encoded protein: CASSLSHGTEAFF.